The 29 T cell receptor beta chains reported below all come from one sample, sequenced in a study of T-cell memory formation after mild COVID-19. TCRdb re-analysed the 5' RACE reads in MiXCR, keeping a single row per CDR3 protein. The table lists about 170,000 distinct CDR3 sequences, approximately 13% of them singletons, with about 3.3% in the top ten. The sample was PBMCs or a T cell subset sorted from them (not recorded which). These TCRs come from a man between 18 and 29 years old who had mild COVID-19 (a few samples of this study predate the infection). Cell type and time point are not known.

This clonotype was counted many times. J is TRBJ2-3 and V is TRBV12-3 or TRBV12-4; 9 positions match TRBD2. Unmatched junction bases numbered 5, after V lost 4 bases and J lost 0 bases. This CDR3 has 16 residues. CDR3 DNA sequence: TGTGCCAGCAGTTCAACGACTAGCGGTAGCACAGATACGCAGTATTTT. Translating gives CASSSTTSGSTDTQYF.

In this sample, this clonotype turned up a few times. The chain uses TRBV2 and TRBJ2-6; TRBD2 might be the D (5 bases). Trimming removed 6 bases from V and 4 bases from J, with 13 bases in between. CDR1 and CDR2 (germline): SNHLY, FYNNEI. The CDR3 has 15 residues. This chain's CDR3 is CASSPPGSGANVLTF. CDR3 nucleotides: TGTGCCAGCAGCCCGCCGGGGTCCGGGGCCAACGTCCTGACTTTC.

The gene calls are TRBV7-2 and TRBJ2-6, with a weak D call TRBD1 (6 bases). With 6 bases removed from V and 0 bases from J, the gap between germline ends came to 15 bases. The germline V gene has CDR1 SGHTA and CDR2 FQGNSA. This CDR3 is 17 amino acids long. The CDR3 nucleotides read TGTGCCAGCAGTCCGGACAGTTACAGCTCTGGGGCCAACGTCCTGACTTTC. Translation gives CASSPDSYSSGANVLTF.

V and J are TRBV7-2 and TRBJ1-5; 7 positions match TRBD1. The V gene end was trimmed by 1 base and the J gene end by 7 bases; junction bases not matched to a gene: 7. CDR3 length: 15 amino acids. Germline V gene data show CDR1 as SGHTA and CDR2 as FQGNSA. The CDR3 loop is CASSLGLGGRQPQHF. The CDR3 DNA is TGTGCCAGCAGCTTAGGATTAGGGGGCCGGCAGCCCCAGCATTTT.

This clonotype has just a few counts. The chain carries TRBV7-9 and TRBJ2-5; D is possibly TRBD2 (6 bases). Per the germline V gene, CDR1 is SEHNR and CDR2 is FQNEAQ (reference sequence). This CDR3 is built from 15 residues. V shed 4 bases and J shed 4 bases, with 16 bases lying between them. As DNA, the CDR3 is TGTGCCAGCAGCTGGATAGTAGGGCGGGGAGAGACCCAGTACTTC. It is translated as CASSWIVGRGETQYF.

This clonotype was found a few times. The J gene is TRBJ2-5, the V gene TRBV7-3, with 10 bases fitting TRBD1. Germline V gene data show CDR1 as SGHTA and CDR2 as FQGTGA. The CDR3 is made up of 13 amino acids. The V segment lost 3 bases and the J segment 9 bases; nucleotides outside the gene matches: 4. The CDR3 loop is CASSFGQGESQYF. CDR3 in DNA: TGTGCCAGCAGCTTCGGACAGGGGGAGTCCCAGTACTTC.

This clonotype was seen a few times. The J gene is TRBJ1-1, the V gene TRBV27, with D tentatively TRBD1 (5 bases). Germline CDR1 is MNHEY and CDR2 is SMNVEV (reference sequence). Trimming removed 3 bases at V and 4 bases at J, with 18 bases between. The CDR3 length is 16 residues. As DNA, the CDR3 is TGTGCCAGCAGTTTCCCCTCGGGACCCCGGGCCACTGAAGCTTTCTTT. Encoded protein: CASSFPSGPRATEAFF.

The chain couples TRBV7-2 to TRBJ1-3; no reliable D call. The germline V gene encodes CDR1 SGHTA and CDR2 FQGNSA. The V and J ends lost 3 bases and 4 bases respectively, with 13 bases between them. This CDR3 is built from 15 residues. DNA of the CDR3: TGTGCCAGCAGCTTCTCCGGAGGCCGAGGAAACACCATATATTTT. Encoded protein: CASSFSGGRGNTIYF.

The CDR3 DNA follows: TGCAGTGCTAAGTGGCAGACCTATGGCTACACCTTC. This translates into CSAKWQTYGYTF. J is TRBJ1-2 and V is TRBV20-1, with D unclear. Trimming left V 4 bases short and J 4 bases short, with 10 bases between. The CDR3 has 12 amino acids. The germline gives CDR1 DFQATT, CDR2 SNEGSKA (reference sequence).

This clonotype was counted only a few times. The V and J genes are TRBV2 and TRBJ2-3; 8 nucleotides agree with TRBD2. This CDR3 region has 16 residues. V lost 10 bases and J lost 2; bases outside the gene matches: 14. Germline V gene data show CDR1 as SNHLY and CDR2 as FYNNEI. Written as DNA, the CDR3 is TGTGCCACCGGGACTAGAGGCCGAACCGTCACAGATACGCAGTATTTT. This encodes CATGTRGRTVTDTQYF.

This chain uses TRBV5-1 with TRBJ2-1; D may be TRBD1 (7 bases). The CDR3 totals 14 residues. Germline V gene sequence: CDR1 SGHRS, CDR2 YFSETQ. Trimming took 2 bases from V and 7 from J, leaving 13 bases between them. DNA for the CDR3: TGCGCCAGCAGCTTCAGGGGGGCGGTGAATGAGCAGTTCTTC. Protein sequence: CASSFRGAVNEQFF.

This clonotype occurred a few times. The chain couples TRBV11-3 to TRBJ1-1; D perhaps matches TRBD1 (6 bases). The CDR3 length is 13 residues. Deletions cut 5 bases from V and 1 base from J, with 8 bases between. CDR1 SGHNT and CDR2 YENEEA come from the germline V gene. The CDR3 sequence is CASSQGQNTEAFF. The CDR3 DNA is TGTGCCAGCAGCCAGGGACAGAACACTGAAGCTTTCTTT.

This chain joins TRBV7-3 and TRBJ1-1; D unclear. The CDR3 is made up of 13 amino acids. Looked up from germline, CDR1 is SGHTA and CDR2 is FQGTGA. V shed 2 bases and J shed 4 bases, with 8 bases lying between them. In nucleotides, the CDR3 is TGTGCCAGCAGCTTAGGGTGGAGCACTGAAGCTTTCTTT. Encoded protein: CASSLGWSTEAFF.

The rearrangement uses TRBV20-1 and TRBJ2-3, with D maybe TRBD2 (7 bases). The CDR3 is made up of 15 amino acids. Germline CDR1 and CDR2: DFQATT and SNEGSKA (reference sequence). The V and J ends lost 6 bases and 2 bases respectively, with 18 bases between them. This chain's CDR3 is CSAPPLGGATDTQYF. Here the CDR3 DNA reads TGCAGTGCCCCCCCATTAGGGGGGGCCACAGATACGCAGTATTTT.

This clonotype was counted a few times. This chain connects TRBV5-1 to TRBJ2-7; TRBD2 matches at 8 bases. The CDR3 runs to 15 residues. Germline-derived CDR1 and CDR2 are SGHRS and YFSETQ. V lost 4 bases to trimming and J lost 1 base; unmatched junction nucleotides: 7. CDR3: CASSPAGGYSYEQYF. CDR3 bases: TGCGCCAGCAGCCCGGCGGGGGGTTATTCCTACGAGCAGTACTTC.

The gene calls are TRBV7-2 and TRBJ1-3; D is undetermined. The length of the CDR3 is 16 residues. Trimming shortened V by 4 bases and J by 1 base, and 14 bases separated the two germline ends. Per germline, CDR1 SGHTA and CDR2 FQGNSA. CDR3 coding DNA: TGTGCCAGCAGCTGGGCGGGCCGTAGGTCTGGAAACACCATATATTTT. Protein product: CASSWAGRRSGNTIYF. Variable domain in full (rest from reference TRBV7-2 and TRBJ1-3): GAGVSQSPSNKVTEKGKDVELRCDPISGHTALYWYRQSLGQGLEFLIYFQGNSAPDKSGLPSDRFSAERTGGSVSTLTIQRTQQEDSAVYLCASSWAGRRSGNTIYFGEGSWLTVV.

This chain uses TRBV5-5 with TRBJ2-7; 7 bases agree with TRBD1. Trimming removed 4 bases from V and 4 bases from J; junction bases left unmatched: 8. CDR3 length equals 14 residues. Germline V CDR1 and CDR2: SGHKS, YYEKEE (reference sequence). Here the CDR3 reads CASSPPGQSYEQYV. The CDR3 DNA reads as TGTGCCAGCAGCCCGCCGGGACAGAGTTACGAGCAGTACGTC.

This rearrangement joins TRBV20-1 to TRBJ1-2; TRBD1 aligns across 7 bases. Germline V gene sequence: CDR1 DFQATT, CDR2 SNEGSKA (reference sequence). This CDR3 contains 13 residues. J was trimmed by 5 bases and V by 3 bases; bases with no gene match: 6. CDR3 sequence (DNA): TGCAGTGCTAGGGGGGACAGAGCTTATGGCTACACCTTC. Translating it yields CSARGDRAYGYTF.

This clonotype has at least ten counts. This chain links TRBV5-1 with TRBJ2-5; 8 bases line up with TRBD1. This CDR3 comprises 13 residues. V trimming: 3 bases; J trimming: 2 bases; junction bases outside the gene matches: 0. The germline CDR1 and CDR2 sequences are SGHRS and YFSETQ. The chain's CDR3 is CASSYRGQETQYF. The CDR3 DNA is TGCGCCAGCAGCTACAGGGGGCAAGAGACCCAGTACTTC.

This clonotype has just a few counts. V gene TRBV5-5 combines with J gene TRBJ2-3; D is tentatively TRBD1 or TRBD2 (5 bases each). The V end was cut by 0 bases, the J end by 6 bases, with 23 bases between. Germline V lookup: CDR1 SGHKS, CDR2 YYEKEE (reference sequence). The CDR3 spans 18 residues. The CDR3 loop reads CASSLAGAWGNLQDTQYF. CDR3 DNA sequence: TGTGCCAGCAGCTTGGCCGGGGCGTGGGGAAACCTCCAGGATACGCAGTATTTT.

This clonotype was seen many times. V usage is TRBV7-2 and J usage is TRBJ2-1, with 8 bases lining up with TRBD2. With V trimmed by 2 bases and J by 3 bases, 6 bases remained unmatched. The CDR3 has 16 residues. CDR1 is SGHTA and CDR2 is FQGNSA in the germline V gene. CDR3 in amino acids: CASSLSGGNLYNEQFF. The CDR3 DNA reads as TGTGCCAGCAGCTTATCGGGGGGGAACCTCTACAATGAGCAGTTCTTC.

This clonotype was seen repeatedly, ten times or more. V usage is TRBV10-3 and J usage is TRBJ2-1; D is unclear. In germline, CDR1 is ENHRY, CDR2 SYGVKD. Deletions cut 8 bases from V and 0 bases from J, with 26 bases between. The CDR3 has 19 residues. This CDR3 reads CAIAETARPLAGSYNEQFF. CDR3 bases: TGTGCCATCGCGGAGACCGCAAGACCTTTGGCTGGCTCCTACAATGAGCAGTTCTTC.

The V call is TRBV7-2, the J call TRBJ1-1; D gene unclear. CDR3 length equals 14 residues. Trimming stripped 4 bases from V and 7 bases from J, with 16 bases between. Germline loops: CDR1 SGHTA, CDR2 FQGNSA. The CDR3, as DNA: TGTGCCAGCAGCTCCAACAGCCTGAGAGGTGAAGCTTTCTTT. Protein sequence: CASSSNSLRGEAFF.

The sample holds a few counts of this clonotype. CDR3 sequence reads: CASSYSPGLGETQYF. In DNA, the CDR3 is TGTGCCAGCAGTTACTCGCCAGGGCTGGGGGAGACCCAGTACTTC. The J gene is TRBJ2-5, the V gene TRBV6-5; D is perhaps TRBD1 (5 bases). V lost 0 bases to trimming and J lost 5 bases, with 13 bases between them. The CDR3 sequence is 15 residues long. The germline gives CDR1 MNHEY, CDR2 SVGAGI.

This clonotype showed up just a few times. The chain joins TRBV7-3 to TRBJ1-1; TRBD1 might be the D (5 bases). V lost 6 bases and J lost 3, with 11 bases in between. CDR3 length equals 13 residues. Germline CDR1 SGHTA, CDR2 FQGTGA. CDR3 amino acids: CASRLTGDTEAFF. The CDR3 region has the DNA TGTGCCAGCAGACTTACGGGGGACACTGAAGCTTTCTTT.

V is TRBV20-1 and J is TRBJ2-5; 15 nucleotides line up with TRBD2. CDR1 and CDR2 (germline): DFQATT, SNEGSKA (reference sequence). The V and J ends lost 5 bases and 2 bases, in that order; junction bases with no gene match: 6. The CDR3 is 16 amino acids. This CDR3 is CSAAGLAGGAQETQYF. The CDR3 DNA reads TGCAGTGCTGCGGGACTAGCGGGGGGAGCTCAAGAGACCCAGTACTTC.

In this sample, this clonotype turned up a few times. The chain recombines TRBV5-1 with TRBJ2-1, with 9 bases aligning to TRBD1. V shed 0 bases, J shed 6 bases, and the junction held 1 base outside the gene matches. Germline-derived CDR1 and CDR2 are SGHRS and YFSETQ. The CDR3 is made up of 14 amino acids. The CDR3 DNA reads TGCGCCAGCAGCTTGGGACAGGGGGTCAATGAGCAGTTCTTC. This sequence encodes CASSLGQGVNEQFF.

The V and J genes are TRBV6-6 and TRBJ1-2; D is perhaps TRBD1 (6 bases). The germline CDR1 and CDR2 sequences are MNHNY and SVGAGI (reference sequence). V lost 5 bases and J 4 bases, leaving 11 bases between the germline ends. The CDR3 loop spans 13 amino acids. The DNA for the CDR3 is TGTGCCAGCAGTCACCGACAGGCCTATGGCTACACCTTC. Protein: CASSHRQAYGYTF.

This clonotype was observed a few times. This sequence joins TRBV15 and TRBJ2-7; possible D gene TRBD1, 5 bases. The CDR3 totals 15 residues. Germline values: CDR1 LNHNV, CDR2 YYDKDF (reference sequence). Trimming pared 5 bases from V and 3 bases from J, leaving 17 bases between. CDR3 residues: CATSQARAWDYEQYF. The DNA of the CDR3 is TGTGCCACCAGCCAAGCCAGGGCTTGGGACTACGAGCAGTACTTC.